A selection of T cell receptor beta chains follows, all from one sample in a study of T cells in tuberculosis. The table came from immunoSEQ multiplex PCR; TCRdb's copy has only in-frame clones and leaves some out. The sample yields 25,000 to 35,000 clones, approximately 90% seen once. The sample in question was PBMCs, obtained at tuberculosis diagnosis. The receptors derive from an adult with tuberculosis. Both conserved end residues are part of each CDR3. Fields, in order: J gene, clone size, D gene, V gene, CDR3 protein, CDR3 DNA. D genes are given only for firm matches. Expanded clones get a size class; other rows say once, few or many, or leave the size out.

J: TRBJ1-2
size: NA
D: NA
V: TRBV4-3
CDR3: CASSQDSGNGYTF
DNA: TGCGCCAGCAGCCAAGATTCAGGTAATGGCTACACCTTC

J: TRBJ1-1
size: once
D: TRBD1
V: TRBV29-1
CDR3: CTARGQRNTEAFF
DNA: TGCACTGCCCGGGGACAGCGTAACACTGAAGCTTTCTTT

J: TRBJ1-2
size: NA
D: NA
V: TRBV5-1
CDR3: CASSLDVNYGYTF
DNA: TGCGCCAGCAGCTTGGATGTAAACTATGGCTACACCTTC

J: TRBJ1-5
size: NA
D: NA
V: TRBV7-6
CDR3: CASSLGTGVSNQPQHF
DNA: TGTGCCAGCAGCTTAGGAACGGGGGTTAGCAATCAGCCCCAGCATTTT

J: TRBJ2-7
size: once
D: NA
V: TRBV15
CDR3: CATRDTRDTYYEQYF
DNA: TGTGCCACCAGAGACACCCGGGACACCTACTACGAGCAGTACTTC

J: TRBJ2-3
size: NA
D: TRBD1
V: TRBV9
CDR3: CASSVPGPGTGGAFAPDTQYF
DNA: TGTGCCAGCAGCGTACCCGGTCCCGGGACAGGGGGCGCGTTTGCCCCAGATACGCAGTATTTT

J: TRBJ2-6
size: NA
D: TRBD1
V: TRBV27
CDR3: CASSRGRNSGANVLTF
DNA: TGTGCCAGCAGTAGGGGGCGTAACTCTGGGGCCAACGTCCTGACTTTC

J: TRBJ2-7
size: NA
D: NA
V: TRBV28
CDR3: CASSLLAPTYEQYF
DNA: TGTGCCAGCAGTTTACTAGCGCCAACCTACGAGCAGTACTTC

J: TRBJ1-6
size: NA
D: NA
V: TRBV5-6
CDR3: CASSLFNTPLHF
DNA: TGTGCCAGCAGCTTGTTTAACACACCCCTCCACTTT

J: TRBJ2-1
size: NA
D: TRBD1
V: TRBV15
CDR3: CATSRTTGDEQFF
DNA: TGTGCCACCAGCAGAACAACAGGGGATGAGCAGTTCTTC

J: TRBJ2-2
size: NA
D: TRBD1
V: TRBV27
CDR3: CASSLSSLQGAWELFF
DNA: TGTGCCAGCAGTTTATCCTCCTTGCAGGGGGCTTGGGAGCTGTTTTTT

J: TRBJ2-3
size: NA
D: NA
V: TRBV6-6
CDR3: CASSVLTTDTQYF
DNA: TGTGCCAGCAGTGTACTAACCACAGATACGCAGTATTTT

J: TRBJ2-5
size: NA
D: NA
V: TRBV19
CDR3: CASSVYQGAETQYF
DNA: TGTGCCAGTAGTGTTTATCAAGGGGCGGAGACCCAGTACTTC

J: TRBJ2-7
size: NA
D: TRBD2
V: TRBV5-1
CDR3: CASSARLAGELLGYEQYF
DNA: TGCGCCAGCAGCGCACGACTAGCGGGAGAGTTGTTAGGCTACGAGCAGTACTTC

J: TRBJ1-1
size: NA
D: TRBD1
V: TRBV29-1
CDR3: CSARQGPMNTEAFF
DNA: TGCAGCGCCCGACAGGGACCGATGAACACTGAAGCTTTCTTT

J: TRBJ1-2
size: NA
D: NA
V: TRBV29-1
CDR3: CSAAQDQSSGYTF
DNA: TGCAGCGCCGCACAGGATCAGTCTTCTGGCTACACCTTC

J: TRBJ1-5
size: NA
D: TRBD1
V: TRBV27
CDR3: CASSRDRDPHQPQHF
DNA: TGTGCCAGCAGCCGCGACAGGGACCCCCATCAGCCCCAGCATTTT

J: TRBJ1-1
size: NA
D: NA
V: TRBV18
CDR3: CASSLSRGNTEAFF
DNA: TGTGCCAGCTCACTATCCAGGGGGAACACTGAAGCTTTCTTT